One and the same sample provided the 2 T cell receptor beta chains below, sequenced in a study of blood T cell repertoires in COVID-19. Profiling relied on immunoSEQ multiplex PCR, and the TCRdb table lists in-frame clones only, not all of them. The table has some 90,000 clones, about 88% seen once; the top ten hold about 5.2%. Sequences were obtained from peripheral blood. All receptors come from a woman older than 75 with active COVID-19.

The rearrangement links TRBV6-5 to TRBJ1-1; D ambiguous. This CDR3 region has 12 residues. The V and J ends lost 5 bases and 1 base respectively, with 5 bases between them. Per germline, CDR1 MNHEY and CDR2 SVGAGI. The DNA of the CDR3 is TGTGCCAGCAGTCGGTCGAACACTGAAGCTTTCTTT. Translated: CASSRSNTEAFF.

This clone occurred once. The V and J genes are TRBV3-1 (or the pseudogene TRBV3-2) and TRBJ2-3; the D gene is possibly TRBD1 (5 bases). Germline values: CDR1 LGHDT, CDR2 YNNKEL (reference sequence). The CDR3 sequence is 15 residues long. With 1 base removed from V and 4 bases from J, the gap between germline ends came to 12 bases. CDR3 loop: CASSQGQRPPDTQYF. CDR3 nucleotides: TGTGCCAGCAGCCAAGGACAGAGGCCCCCAGATACGCAGTATTTT.